This T cell receptor beta chain was obtained from a study of vaccination and CD4 T cells after COVID-19 (dated by TCRdb to between 2021 and 2022). About the study as a whole: The convalescent cohort included six males and four females, with two Hispanic individuals, seven Caucasians, two Asians and one multiracial person. Participants got two doses of the Pfizer-BioNTech BNT162b2 vaccine (n=8) or two doses of the Moderna mRNA-1273 vaccine (n=2). Post-COVID blood samples were collected from convalescent patients a median of around 96 days after diagnosis, with a range of roughly 30 to 170 days. Post-vaccine blood samples were collected a median of around 10 weeks after the second vaccine dose, ranging from roughly 12 to 250 days. The cultures were stimulated with overlapping spike peptide pools from SARS-CoV-2 and from the common cold coronaviruses HCoV-NL63, HCoV-OC43 and HCoV-229E. Control cultures used a CEFX viral epitope pool as positive control, an HIV-1 Nef peptide pool as negative control, or no peptide. The spike-specific CD4+ TCR repertoire was compared before and after mRNA vaccination in fewer than eleven COVID-19 convalescent patients and several infection-naive healthy vaccine recipients. In an earlier paper using these donors, memory CD4+ T cell crossreactivity between SARS-CoV-2 and common cold coronavirus spike proteins was assessed at the TCR clonotype level.

As encoded in the germline V gene, CDR1 is MNHNS while CDR2 is SASEGT. The CDR3 measures 15 amino acids from cysteine to phenylalanine. Only the CDR3 region is kept as DNA, spanning 45 bases read in frame from base 1. Cut back by 5 bases and 7 bases, the V and J ends lie 20 bases apart. Concerning this clonotype: The antigen it recognizes is unknown. No qualities accompany the bases; no much larger clone lies one base away.

The full study reports these points: Relatively few convalescent patients were included in the study, and early timepoints after natural infection were not analyzed. Among convalescent patients, a median around 86% of the SARS-CoV-2-reactive clones seen after vaccination appeared only after vaccination, which suggests priming specific to the vaccine. Of the vaccine-specific clones in convalescent patients, 304 of 307, or nearly all, reacted only to SARS-CoV-2 spike and did not cross-react with common cold coronaviruses. The median number of SARS-CoV-2-reactive clonotypes rose from 21 after infection to approximately 41 after vaccination, but the change was not significant.

Receptor libraries were prepared by PCR. DNA from cultured CD4+ T cells underwent TCR sequencing with the Oncomine TCR Beta short-read assay at the Johns Hopkins FTIC core. The QIAamp micro DNA kit was used to extract genomic DNA from the cultured CD4+ T cells. Oncomine TCR Beta libraries made from cultured CD4+ T cells were pooled using unique dual indexes and sequenced on an Illumina iSeq 100. From the authors' description of their analysis: Non-productive sequences were filtered out, and CDR3s that did not start with C, did not end with F or W, or were shorter than 7 amino acids were discarded. Antigen-specific clonotypes were identified using the MANAFEST web application through comparison of peptide-stimulated wells with reference and other culture wells. To be called positive, a clone needed an FDR below 0.05, an odds ratio above 5, and a productive frequency above 0.1% in at least two of three replicate wells. Clonotypes that were significantly expanded in both SARS-CoV-2 spike wells and at least one common cold coronavirus spike condition were defined as cross-reactive. Using R version 3.6.1, CDR3 homology was evaluated through Levenshtein distances (stringdist) along with unrooted phylogenetic trees (ape). The public reads were reprocessed in TCRdb via fastp at Q25 and MiXCR, keeping in-frame beta chains. Entries that share a CDR3 protein sequence are merged under the most common genes and DNA. The V and J calls shown here were made by TCRdb, not taken from the authors' results. This sample is represented by under 7,500 distinct CDR3 sequences; around 30% of them were singletons. The ten largest clones take up 30% to 40% of the sample.

Explained via the paper, the treatment or condition label denotes: approximately 11-day PBMC culture with coronavirus spike peptide pools or control peptides (ViraFEST assay). CD4+ T cells from unexposed donors were collected before the COVID-19 pandemic (2011-2018). The ViraFEST assay, used in the study, expanded antigen-specific T cells with peptide pools and then identified the expanded clonotypes through TCR sequencing. PBMCs were cultured at about 2 million per well in IMDM supplemented with 5% human AB serum and 10 IU/ml IL-2, with approximately 9.2 ug/ml peptide pools added. On days 3 and 7, half of the culture medium was replaced with fresh IL-2-containing medium. After about 11 days of culture, CD4+ T cells were isolated by negative selection using the EasySep CD4+ T cell isolation kit. As cell number allowed, CD4+ T cells from unexposed donors were tested for reactivity to SARS-CoV-2 S and N and to four common cold coronavirus spike pools. PBMCs were separated from whole blood using Ficoll-Paque Plus gradient centrifugation and then either used fresh or cryopreserved at -140C. Triplicate wells were generally used for each culture condition. The leukapheresis product for the unexposed donors was obtained through commercial purchase.

The specimen sequenced was CD4+ T cells from blood, cultured in vitro. This chain is built from TRBV6-1 and TRBJ2-5; TRBD2 is perhaps the D gene, given 6 matching bases. The source of this sequence is a human donor in good health. The DNA sequence is as follows: TGTGCCAGCAGTCACGGGACTGGGGAGGCCCGGACCCAGTACTTC. This sequence encodes CASSHGTGEARTQYF.